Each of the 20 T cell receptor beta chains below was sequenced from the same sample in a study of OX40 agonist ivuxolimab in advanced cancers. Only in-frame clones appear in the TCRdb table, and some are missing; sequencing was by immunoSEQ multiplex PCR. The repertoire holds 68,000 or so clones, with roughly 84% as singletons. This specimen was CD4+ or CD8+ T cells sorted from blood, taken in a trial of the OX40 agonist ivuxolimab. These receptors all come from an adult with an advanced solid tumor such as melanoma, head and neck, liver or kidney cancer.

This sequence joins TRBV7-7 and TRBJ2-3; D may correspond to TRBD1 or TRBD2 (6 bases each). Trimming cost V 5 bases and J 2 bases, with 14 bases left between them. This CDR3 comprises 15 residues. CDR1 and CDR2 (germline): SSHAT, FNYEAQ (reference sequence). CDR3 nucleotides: TGTGCCAGCAGCCCGAGTGGGGGGCTCACAGATACGCAGTATTTT. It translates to CASSPSGGLTDTQYF.

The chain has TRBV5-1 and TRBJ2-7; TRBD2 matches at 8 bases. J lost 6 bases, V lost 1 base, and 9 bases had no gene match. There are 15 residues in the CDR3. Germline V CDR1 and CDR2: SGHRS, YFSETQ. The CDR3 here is CASSLSGRGASEQYF. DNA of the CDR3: TGCGCCAGCAGCTTGTCGGGGCGGGGGGCCTCCGAGCAGTACTTC.

CDR3 DNA sequence: TGTGCCAGCAGGACGAACACTGAAGCTTTCTTT. It yields the protein CASRTNTEAFF. The chain uses TRBV6-5 and TRBJ1-1; D is unclear. Trimming cost V 6 bases and J 1 base, with 3 bases left between them. CDR3 length equals 11 residues. In germline, CDR1 is MNHEY, CDR2 SVGAGI.

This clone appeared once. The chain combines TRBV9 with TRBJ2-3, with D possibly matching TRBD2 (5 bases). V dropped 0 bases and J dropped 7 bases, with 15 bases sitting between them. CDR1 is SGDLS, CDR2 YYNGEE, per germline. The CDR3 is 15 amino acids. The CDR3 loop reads CASSVDAGQAHTQYF. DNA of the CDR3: TGTGCCAGCAGCGTAGATGCGGGTCAAGCCCATACGCAGTATTTT. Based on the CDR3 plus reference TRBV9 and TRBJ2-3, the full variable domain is DSGVTQTPKHLITATGQRVTLRCSPRSGDLSVYWYQQSLDQGLQFLIQYYNGEERAKGNILERFSAQQFPDLHSELNLSSLELGDSALYFCASSVDAGQAHTQYFGPGTRLTVL.

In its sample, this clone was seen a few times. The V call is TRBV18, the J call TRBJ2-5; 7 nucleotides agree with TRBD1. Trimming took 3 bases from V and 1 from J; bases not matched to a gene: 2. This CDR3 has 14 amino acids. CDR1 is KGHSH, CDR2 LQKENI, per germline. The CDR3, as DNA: TGTGCCAGCTCACCGGGACAGCTCCAAGAGACCCAGTACTTC. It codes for CASSPGQLQETQYF.

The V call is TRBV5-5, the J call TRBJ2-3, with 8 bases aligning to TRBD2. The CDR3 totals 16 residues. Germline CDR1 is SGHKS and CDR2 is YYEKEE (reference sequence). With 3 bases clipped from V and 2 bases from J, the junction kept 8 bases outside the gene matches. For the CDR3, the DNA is TGTGCCAGCAGCTGGAGCGGGGGCAGAGTCACAGATACGCAGTATTTT. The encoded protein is CASSWSGGRVTDTQYF. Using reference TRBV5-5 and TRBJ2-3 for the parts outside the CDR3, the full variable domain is DAGVTQSPTHLIKTRGQQVTLRCSPISGHKSVSWYQQVLGQGPQFIFQYYEKEERGRGNFPDRFSARQFPNYSSELNVNALLLGDSALYLCASSWSGGRVTDTQYFGPGTRLTVL.

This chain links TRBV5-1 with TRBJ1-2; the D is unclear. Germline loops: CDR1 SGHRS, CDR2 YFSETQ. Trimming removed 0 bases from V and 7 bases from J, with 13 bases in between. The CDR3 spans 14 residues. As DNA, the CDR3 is TGCGCCAGCAGCTTGGGGGGTTTAGTGGTTGGCTACACCTTC. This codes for CASSLGGLVVGYTF.

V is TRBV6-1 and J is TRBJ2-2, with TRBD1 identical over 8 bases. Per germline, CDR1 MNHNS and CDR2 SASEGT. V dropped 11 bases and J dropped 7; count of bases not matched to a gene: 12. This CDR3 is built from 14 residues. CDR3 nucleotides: TGTGCCGGATCTCGGGACAGGACCCTCGGGGAGCTGTTTTTT. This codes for CAGSRDRTLGELFF.

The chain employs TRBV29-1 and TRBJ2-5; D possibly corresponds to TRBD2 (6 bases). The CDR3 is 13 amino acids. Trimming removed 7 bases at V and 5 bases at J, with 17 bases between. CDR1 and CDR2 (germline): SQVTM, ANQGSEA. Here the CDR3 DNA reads TGCAGCGGGGCTCGGGGGTTAGGGGAGACCCAGTACTTC. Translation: CSGARGLGETQYF.

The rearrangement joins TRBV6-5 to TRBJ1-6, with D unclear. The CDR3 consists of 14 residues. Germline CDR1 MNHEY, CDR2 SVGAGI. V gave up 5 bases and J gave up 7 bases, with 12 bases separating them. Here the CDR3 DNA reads TGTGCCAGCAGTGGGCGGAGCTTAAATTCACCCCTCCACTTT. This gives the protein CASSGRSLNSPLHF.

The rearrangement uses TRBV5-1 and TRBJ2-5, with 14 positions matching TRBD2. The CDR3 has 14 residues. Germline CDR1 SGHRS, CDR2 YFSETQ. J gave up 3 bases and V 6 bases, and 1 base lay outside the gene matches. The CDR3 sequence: CASKGLAGEETQYF. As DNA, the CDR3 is TGCGCCAGCAAGGGACTAGCGGGGGAAGAGACCCAGTACTTC.

This CDR3 reads CASSLHLGGAEAFF. The CDR3 DNA reads TGTGCCAGCAGTTTACACCTAGGGGGAGCTGAAGCTTTCTTT. V and J are TRBV28 and TRBJ1-1; perhaps TRBD1 as D (6 bases). Trimming shortened V by 2 bases and J by 6 bases, and 13 bases separated the two germline ends. CDR3 length: 14 amino acids. CDR1 and CDR2 from the germline V gene are MDHEN and SYDVKM. The full variable domain, completed using reference TRBV28 and TRBJ1-1, is DVKVTQSSRYLVKRTGEKVFLECVQDMDHENMFWYRQDPGLGLRLIYFSYDVKMKEKGDIPEGYSVSREKKERFSLILESASTNQTSMYLCASSLHLGGAEAFFGQGTRLTVV.

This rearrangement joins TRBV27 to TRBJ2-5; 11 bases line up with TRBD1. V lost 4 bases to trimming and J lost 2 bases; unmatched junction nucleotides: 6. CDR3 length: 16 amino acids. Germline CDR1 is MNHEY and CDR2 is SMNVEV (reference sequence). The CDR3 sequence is CASSSYGTGGQETQYF. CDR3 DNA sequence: TGTGCCAGCAGTTCGTATGGGACAGGGGGACAAGAGACCCAGTACTTC.

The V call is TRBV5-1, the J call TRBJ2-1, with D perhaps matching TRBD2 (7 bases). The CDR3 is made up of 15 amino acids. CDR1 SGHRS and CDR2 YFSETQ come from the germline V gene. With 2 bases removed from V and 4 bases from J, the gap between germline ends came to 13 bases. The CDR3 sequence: CASSFSAGAYNEQFF. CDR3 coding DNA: TGCGCCAGCAGCTTTTCGGCGGGGGCTTACAATGAGCAGTTCTTC.

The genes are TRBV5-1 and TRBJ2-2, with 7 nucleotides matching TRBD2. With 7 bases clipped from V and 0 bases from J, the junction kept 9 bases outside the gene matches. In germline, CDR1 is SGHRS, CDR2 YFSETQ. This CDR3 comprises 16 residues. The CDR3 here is CASRIRSGANTGELFF. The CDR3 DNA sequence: TGCGCCAGCCGAATTAGGAGCGGGGCGAACACCGGGGAGCTGTTTTTT.

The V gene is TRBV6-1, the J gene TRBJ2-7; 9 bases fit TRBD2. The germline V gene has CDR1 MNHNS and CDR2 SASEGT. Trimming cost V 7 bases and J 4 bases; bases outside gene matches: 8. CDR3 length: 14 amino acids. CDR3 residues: CASNKAGGGYEQYF. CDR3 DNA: TGTGCCAGCAATAAAGCGGGGGGCGGGTACGAGCAGTACTTC.

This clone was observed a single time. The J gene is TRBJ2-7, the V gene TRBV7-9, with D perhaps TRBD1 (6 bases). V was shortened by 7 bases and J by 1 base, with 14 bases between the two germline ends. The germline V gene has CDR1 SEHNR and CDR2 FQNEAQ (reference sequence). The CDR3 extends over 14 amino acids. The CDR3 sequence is CASTMTGVSYEQYF. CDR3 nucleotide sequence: TGTGCCAGCACCATGACAGGAGTATCCTACGAGCAGTACTTC.

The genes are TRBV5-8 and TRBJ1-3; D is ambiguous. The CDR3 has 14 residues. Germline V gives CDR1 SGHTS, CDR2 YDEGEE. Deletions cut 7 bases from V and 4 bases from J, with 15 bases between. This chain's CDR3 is CASHRIFGGNTIYF. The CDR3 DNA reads TGTGCCAGCCATCGGATTTTCGGGGGAAACACCATATATTTT. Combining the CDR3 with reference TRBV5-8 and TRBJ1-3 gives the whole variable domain EAGVTQSPTHLIKTRGQQATLRCSPISGHTSVYWYQQALGLGLQFLLWYDEGEERNRGNFPPRFSGRQFPNYSSELNVNALELEDSALYLCASHRIFGGNTIYFGEGSWLTVV.

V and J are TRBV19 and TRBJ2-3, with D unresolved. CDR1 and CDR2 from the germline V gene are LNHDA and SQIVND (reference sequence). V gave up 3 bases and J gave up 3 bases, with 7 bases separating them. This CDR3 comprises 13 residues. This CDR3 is CASSIWGTDTQYF. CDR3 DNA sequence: TGTGCCAGTAGTATTTGGGGAACAGATACGCAGTATTTT.

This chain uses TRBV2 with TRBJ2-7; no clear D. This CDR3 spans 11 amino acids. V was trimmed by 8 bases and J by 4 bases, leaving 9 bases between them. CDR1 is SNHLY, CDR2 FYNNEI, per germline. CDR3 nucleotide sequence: TGTGCCAGCCGAGTGATATACGAGCAGTACTTC. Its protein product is CASRVIYEQYF.